This T cell receptor (beta chain) was sequenced in a study of beta chain features in type 1 diabetes. V lost 6 bases, J lost 2 bases, and 14 bases lay in between. The length of the CDR3 is 13 residues. From germline, CDR1 is SQVTM and CDR2 ANQGSEA. Every isolated RNA sample was fully reverse transcribed, so sequencing captured expressed TCRB transcripts. Libraries were prepared by immunoSEQ multiplex PCR; TCRdb keeps only in-frame clonotypes and omits some of them. The sample holds hundreds of thousands of clones, approximately 28% seen once. Sequencing was carried out using naive CD4+ T cells from blood. The chain couples TRBV29-1 to TRBJ2-7; possible D gene TRBD1, 6 bases. The TCR sequence derives from a man aged 18 to 29 in good health. CDR3 nucleotides: TGCAGCGTGCGACAGGAATCCCCCTACGAGCAGTACTTC. It specifies CSVRQESPYEQYF.